What follows are 28 T cell receptor beta chains derived from one specimen sequenced in a study of T cells in Graves' hyperthyroidism and ophthalmopathy. TCR beta CDR3 regions were amplified from RNA. The HTBI primer set served for first-round RT-PCR of the TCR CDR3. TCRdb ran MiXCR on the multiplex PCR reads and lists one entry per CDR3 protein. The table shows approximately 500,000 distinct CDR3 sequences, with 46% occurring only once. Sequenced input: peripheral blood or thyroid tissue (not recorded which). Receptors were obtained from a woman between 18 and 29 years old with Graves' hyperthyroidism.

Ten or more counts support this clonotype. The V gene is TRBV4-1, the J gene TRBJ1-6; the D is unclear. Germline assignment: CDR1 MGHRA and CDR2 YSYEKL. CDR3 length: 15 residues. Trimming stripped 0 bases from V and 3 bases from J, with 6 bases between. CDR3 sequence reads: CASSQETGYNSPLHF. CDR3 DNA: TGCGCCAGCAGCCAAGAAACCGGCTATAATTCACCCCTCCACTTT.

This clonotype has at least ten counts. V usage is TRBV19 and J usage is TRBJ2-6; D is possibly TRBD1 (5 bases). Deletions cut 4 bases from V and 0 bases from J, with 13 bases between. Germline V gene data show CDR1 as LNHDA and CDR2 as SQIVND (reference sequence). The CDR3 sequence is 17 residues long. This CDR3 is CASSKGSTYSGANVLTF. CDR3 DNA: TGTGCCAGTAGTAAGGGGTCCACGTACTCTGGGGCCAACGTCCTGACTTTC.

For this clonotype: It may be a read error: a sequence one base away is much more abundant. This chain uses TRBV6-2 or TRBV6-3 with TRBJ1-5; D is undetermined. CDR1 and CDR2 (germline): MNHEY, SVGEGT. The CDR3 totals 13 residues. CDR3 coding DNA: TGTGCCGGCAGTTCCGACGGCAATCAGCCCCAGCATTTT. As protein: CAGSSDGNQPQHF.

This clonotype was counted many times. The chain couples TRBV12-3 or TRBV12-4 to TRBJ2-7, with D possibly being TRBD1 (6 bases). The germline V and J ends were trimmed by 5 bases and 2 bases, with 13 bases remaining between them. The length of the CDR3 is 14 residues. CDR3 protein: CASSPTGTPYEQYF. CDR3 DNA: TGTGCCAGCAGTCCCACCGGGACACCCTACGAGCAGTACTTC.

V is TRBV25-1 and J is TRBJ1-2, with D perhaps TRBD1 (6 bases). The CDR3 is 15 residues long. Trimming removed 2 bases from V and 3 bases from J, with 13 bases in between. Per germline, CDR1 MGHDK and CDR2 SYGVNS. This CDR3 reads CASSEPKTGYYGYTF. The CDR3 DNA follows: TGTGCCAGCAGTGAACCAAAGACAGGATACTATGGCTACACCTTC.

V is TRBV24-1 and J is TRBJ2-7, with D hard to call. This CDR3 is 13 amino acids long. Germline V gene data show CDR1 as KGHDR and CDR2 as SFDVKD. The V gene lost 6 bases and the J gene lost 0 bases, with 8 bases spanning the gap. The chain's CDR3 is CATSPTASYEQYF. In DNA, the CDR3 is TGTGCCACCAGTCCGACGGCCTCCTACGAGCAGTACTTC.

The chain couples TRBV9 to TRBJ2-2, with D possibly matching TRBD1 (8 bases). Germline V gene lookup returns CDR1 SGDLS and CDR2 YYNGEE. Trimming removed 3 bases at V and 3 bases at J, with 27 bases between. CDR3 size: 20 residues. This CDR3 reads CASSAPEKTGGLFYTGELFF. Here the CDR3 DNA reads TGTGCCAGCAGCGCTCCTGAGAAAACAGGGGGACTATTTTACACCGGGGAGCTGTTTTTT.

This clonotype was counted only a few times. The chain has TRBV11-2 and TRBJ2-3; 10 bases agree with TRBD2. Losses at the gene ends were 7 bases for V and 4 bases for J; bases not matched to a gene: 5. CDR1 SGHAT and CDR2 FQNNGV come from the germline V gene. The CDR3 loop spans 14 amino acids. The CDR3 loop reads CASKAGGRADTQYF. The CDR3 DNA sequence: TGTGCCAGCAAAGCGGGAGGGCGAGCAGATACGCAGTATTTT.

The rearrangement uses TRBV7-6 and TRBJ2-4; D unresolved. V gave up 4 bases and J gave up 5 bases, with 15 bases separating them. This CDR3 comprises 15 residues. Germline loops: CDR1 SGHVS, CDR2 FNYEAQ. This CDR3 reads CASSWTIASENIQYF. CDR3 nucleotide sequence: TGTGCCAGCAGCTGGACGATCGCCTCGGAAAACATTCAGTACTTC.

This clonotype was seen at least ten times. The rearrangement uses TRBV7-9 and TRBJ1-1; 9 bases map to TRBD1. The V gene's germline CDR1 is SEHNR and CDR2 FQNEAQ (reference sequence). V shed 5 bases, J shed 5 bases, and the junction held 6 bases outside the gene matches. This CDR3 spans 14 amino acids. CDR3 protein: CASSLGTGWTEAFF. CDR3 DNA: TGTGCCAGCAGCCTAGGGACAGGGTGGACTGAAGCTTTCTTT.

In its sample, this clonotype was seen many times. V and J are TRBV20-1 and TRBJ1-2, with D possibly matching TRBD1 (5 bases). V was shortened by 1 base and J by 4 bases, with 10 bases between the two germline ends. The CDR3 has 13 residues. From germline, CDR1 is DFQATT and CDR2 SNEGSKA (reference sequence). CDR3 DNA sequence: TGCAGTGCTAGAGTGACAGTCCTCTATGGCTACACCTTC. Translated: CSARVTVLYGYTF.

V is TRBV29-1 and J is TRBJ2-6; 7 positions agree with TRBD1. The ends lost 5 bases at V and 0 bases at J; junction bases unmatched: 16. Germline V gene sequence: CDR1 SQVTM, CDR2 ANQGSEA. This CDR3 region has 19 residues. CDR3 nucleotides: TGCAGCGTTAGGGCAGGGGGTGGGCAGCTCCCCTCTGGGGCCAACGTCCTGACTTTC. Translation gives CSVRAGGGQLPSGANVLTF.

For this clonotype: Given a much more abundant clone one base away, this may be a read error. This rearrangement joins TRBV5-6 to TRBJ1-4; unclear D gene. The germline CDR1 and CDR2 sequences are SGHDT and YYEEEE. Trimming stripped 1 base from V and 10 bases from J, with 17 bases between. This CDR3 comprises 15 residues. CDR3 DNA: TGTGCCAGCAGCTTGTTGTCCCCCGGCGGTGGAAAACTGTTTTTT. It codes for CASSLLSPGGGKLFF.

There are many counts of this clonotype. The rearrangement uses TRBV2 and TRBJ2-2; tentatively, D is TRBD1 (5 bases). Trimming shortened V by 7 bases and J by 6 bases, and 18 bases separated the two germline ends. The CDR3 consists of 15 residues. Per germline, CDR1 SNHLY and CDR2 FYNNEI. The DNA for the CDR3 is TGTGCCAGCAAGACAGACCAGGCGATCGCCGGGGAGCTGTTTTTT. Protein sequence: CASKTDQAIAGELFF.

The CDR3 coding sequence is TGTGCCAGCAGCGTAGCAGGGGGAGGCACAGATACGCAGTATTTT. Residues: CASSVAGGGTDTQYF. The chain carries TRBV9 and TRBJ2-3; 7 nucleotides agree with TRBD1. J was trimmed by 1 base and V by 0 bases; bases with no gene match: 2. Germline V CDR1 and CDR2: SGDLS, YYNGEE. The CDR3 has 15 amino acids. The entire variable domain, with the rest obtained from reference TRBV9 and TRBJ2-3, is as follows: DSGVTQTPKHLITATGQRVTLRCSPRSGDLSVYWYQQSLDQGLQFLIQYYNGEERAKGNILERFSAQQFPDLHSELNLSSLELGDSALYFCASSVAGGGTDTQYFGPGTRLTVL.

The sample holds many counts of this clonotype. The rearrangement joins TRBV12-3 or TRBV12-4 to TRBJ2-5, with TRBD2 identical over 7 bases. The V gene end was trimmed by 0 bases and the J gene end by 5 bases; junction bases not matched to a gene: 6. The CDR3 is 15 residues long. CDR3 sequence: CASSLAGGPGETQYF. Written as DNA, the CDR3 is TGTGCCAGCAGTTTAGCGGGAGGGCCTGGTGAGACCCAGTACTTC.

This clonotype occurred many times. The chain is built from TRBV5-5 and TRBJ2-7, with 10 bases matching TRBD2. The CDR3 spans 15 residues. J was trimmed by 2 bases and V by 0 bases; bases with no gene match: 2. Germline values: CDR1 SGHKS, CDR2 YYEKEE (reference sequence). In DNA, the CDR3 is TGTGCCAGCAGCTTGGTAACTAGCGGGACCTACGAGCAGTACTTC. The encoded protein is CASSLVTSGTYEQYF.

The chain links TRBV24-1 to TRBJ2-7, with 7 positions matching TRBD2. The J call may be mistaken, given a closer DNA end match to TRBJ2-1. The CDR3 spans 15 residues. CDR1 is KGHDR and CDR2 is SFDVKD in the germline V gene. The CDR3 DNA is TGTGCCACCAGTGATTTAGGAGGAGCGGGGAATGAGCAGTTCTTC. It specifies CATSDLGGAGNEQFF.

This clonotype has at least ten counts. The rearrangement uses TRBV19 and TRBJ1-2, with D possibly being TRBD1 (5 bases). The CDR3 contains 14 residues. Trimming took 6 bases from V and 3 from J, leaving 14 bases between them. Germline V gene sequence: CDR1 LNHDA, CDR2 SQIVND (reference sequence). The CDR3 coding sequence is TGTGCCAGTAGCTACCGGGACGGCTACTATGGCTACACCTTC. This codes for CASSYRDGYYGYTF.

As to this clonotype: A junction end diverges from the germline sequence, so it may reflect a read error. This chain uses TRBV24-1 with TRBJ1-4, with 12 bases lining up with TRBD1. The CDR3 is made up of 13 amino acids. CDR1 KGHDR and CDR2 SFDVKD come from the germline V gene. In DNA form, the CDR3 reads TGTGCCACTGGGACAGGGGGCGGCGAAAGACTGTTTTTT. The encoded protein is CATGTGGGERLFF.

The V call is TRBV7-2, the J call TRBJ2-7, with D possibly matching TRBD2 (6 bases). Germline V gene lookup returns CDR1 SGHTA and CDR2 FQGNSA. This CDR3 is 15 amino acids long. The V end lost 8 bases, the J end lost 3 bases, and 20 bases lay between the germline ends. DNA for the CDR3: TGTGCCAGCGGCCACGACTCCGGGAGCCACTACGAGCAGTACTTC. Amino acid sequence: CASGHDSGSHYEQYF.

Regarding this clonotype: This likely comes from a read error, as the CDR3 has no conserved phenylalanine or tryptophan at its end. The DNA is left out, because the CDR3 cannot be placed on it with certainty; the CDR3 is given as TCRdb lists it. The chain is built from TRBV7-3 and TRBJ1-1. The length of the CDR3 is 8 amino acids, counting both ends. Germline V gives CDR1 SGHTA, CDR2 FQGTGA. The CDR3 sequence is CASTREAV.

The rearrangement joins TRBV19 to TRBJ2-1; the D gene is possibly TRBD1 (6 bases). Germline lookup yields CDR1 LNHDA and CDR2 SQIVND (reference sequence). This CDR3 comprises 15 residues. V dropped 3 bases and J dropped 7 bases, with 16 bases sitting between them. Here the CDR3 reads CASSIRWGTGNEQFF. The DNA for the CDR3 is TGTGCCAGTAGTATTCGGTGGGGCACAGGGAATGAGCAGTTCTTC.

This clonotype was recorded many times. This chain connects TRBV7-8 to TRBJ1-2; the D gene is possibly TRBD1 (6 bases). This CDR3 has 15 amino acids. The V and J ends lost 2 bases and 11 bases respectively, with 21 bases between them. Germline V gene lookup returns CDR1 SGHVS and CDR2 FQNEAQ. In nucleotides, the CDR3 is TGTGCCAGCAGCTTACTATACGTTGGGACAACAGGGTACACCTTC. This encodes CASSLLYVGTTGYTF.

At least ten counts were recorded for this clonotype. The chain joins TRBV12-5 to TRBJ2-6, with a possible D match to TRBD2 (6 bases). The CDR3 loop spans 16 amino acids. Germline-derived CDR1 and CDR2 are LGHNT and FRNRAP. Trimming cost V 6 bases and J 0 bases, with 12 bases left between them. DNA of the CDR3: TGTGCTAGTGGCTGGGGAGGAAGCTCTGGGGCCAACGTCCTGACTTTC. It encodes CASGWGGSSGANVLTF.

This clonotype was observed a single time. CDR3 protein: CASSDGTQNSPLHF. CDR3 DNA: TGTGCCAGCAGTGACGGGACACAAAATTCACCCCTCCACTTT. The chain carries TRBV2 and TRBJ1-6; maybe TRBD1 (6 bases). Germline CDR1 and CDR2: SNHLY and FYNNEI. Trimming stripped 3 bases from V and 7 bases from J, with 10 bases between. CDR3 length: 14 amino acids.

This clonotype was observed a handful of times. This chain uses TRBV5-8 with TRBJ2-7, with TRBD2 as a possible D gene (5 bases). Germline CDR1 reads SGHTS; CDR2 reads YDEGEE. The CDR3 runs to 15 residues. Trimming cost V 0 bases and J 5 bases, with 15 bases left between them. CDR3 sequence: CASSLADYAVDEQYF. As DNA, the CDR3 is TGTGCCAGCAGCTTGGCCGACTACGCTGTCGACGAGCAGTACTTC.

Of note for this clonotype: It is unclear where the CDR3 begins or ends on the DNA, so no DNA is shown, and the CDR3 is as TCRdb lists it. The chain employs TRBV7-9 and TRBJ2-7; the DNA was not compared with TRBD2, the D call given in the table. Both ends counted, the CDR3 spans 18 residues. CDR1 is SEHNR, CDR2 FQNEAQ, per germline (reference sequence). CDR3 sequence reads: CASSFYICSASPSYEQYF.